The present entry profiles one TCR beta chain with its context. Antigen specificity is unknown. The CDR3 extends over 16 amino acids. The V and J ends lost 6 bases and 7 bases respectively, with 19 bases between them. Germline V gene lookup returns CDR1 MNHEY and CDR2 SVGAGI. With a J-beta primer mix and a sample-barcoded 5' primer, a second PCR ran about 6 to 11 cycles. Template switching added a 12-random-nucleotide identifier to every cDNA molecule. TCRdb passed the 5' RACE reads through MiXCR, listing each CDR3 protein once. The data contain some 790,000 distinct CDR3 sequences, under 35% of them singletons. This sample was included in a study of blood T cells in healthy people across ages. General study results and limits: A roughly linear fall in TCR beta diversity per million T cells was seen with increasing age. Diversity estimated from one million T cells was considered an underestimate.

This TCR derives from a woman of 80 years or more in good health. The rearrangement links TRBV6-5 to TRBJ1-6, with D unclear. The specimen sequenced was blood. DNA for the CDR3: TGTGCCAGCAGCCCACGCTACACAATGAAGAATTCACCCCTCCACTTT. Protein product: CASSPRYTMKNSPLHF.